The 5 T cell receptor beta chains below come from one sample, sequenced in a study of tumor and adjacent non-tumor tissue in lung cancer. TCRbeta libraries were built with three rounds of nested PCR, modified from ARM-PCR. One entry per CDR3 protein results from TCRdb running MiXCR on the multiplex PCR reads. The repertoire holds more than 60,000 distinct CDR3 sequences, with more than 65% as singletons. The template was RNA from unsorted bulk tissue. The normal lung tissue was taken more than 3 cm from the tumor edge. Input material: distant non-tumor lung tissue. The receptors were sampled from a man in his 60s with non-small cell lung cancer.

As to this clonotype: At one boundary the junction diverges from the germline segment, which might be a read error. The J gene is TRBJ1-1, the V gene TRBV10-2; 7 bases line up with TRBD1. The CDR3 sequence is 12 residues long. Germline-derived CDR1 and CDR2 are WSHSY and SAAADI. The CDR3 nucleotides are TGCGCCAGCAGGGACAGGAACACTGAAACTTTCTTT. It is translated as CASRDRNTETFF.

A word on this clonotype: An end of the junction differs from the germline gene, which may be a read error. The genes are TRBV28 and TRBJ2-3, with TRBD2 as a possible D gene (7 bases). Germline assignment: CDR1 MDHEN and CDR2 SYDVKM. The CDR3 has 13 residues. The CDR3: CASRTGGMYTQDF. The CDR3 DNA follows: TGTGCCAGCAGGACGGGGGGCATGTATACGCAGGATTTT.

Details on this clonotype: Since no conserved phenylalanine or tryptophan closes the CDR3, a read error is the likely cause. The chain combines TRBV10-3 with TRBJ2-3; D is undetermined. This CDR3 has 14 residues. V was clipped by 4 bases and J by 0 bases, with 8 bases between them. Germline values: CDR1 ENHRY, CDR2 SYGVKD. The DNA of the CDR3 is TGTGCCATCAGTGTCGGGTCTAGCACAGATACGCAGTATTTA. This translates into CAISVGSSTDTQYL.

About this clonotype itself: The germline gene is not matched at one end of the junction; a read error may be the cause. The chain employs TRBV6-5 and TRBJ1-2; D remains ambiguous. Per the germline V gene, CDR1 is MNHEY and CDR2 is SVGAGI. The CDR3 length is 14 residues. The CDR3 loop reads CAISYHRGNNGYTF. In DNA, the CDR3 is TGTGCCATCAGTTATCACCGAGGCAACAATGGCTACACCTTC.

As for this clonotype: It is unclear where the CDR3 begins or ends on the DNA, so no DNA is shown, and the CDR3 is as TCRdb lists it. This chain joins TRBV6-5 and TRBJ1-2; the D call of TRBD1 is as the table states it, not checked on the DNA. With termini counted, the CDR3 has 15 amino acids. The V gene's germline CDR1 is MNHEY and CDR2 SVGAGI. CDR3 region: CANSLQGGNNYGCTF.